This T cell receptor (beta chain) emerged from a study of shared T cell receptors in the human thymus. Only in-frame clones appear in the TCRdb table, and some are missing; sequencing was by immunoSEQ multiplex PCR. Counted here are roughly 700,000 clones, 88% occurring once; the ten biggest clones make up 0.01%. This CDR3 is 13 amino acids long. The V end lost 0 bases, the J end lost 5 bases, and 8 bases lay between the germline ends. The germline V gene has CDR1 MNHEY and CDR2 SMNVEV (reference sequence). This same sample was also taken into another study, of human thymus T cells. From that report: Donors consisted of healthy Finnish infants (having corrective surgery for congenital heart defects). Thymic tissue was derived from resections collected during corrective heart surgery. Thymic and blood repertoires appeared to show biased V and J gene usage. Unrelated individuals were reported by related research to share highly overlapping thymic repertoires.

This TCR derives from a boy in the first two years of life with a congenital heart defect. Sequenced: thymocytes. The genes are TRBV27 and TRBJ2-7; D gene ambiguous. The CDR3 sequence: CASSLSGQDEQYF. CDR3 coding DNA: TGTGCCAGCAGTTTATCCGGCCAGGACGAGCAGTACTTC.